This passage covers 23 T cell receptor beta chains from one sample sequenced in a study of patients and donors after allogeneic stem cell transplantation. TCRdb reanalysed the RT-PCR reads using MiXCR and keeps one entry per CDR3 protein. Here the sample spans roughly 230,000 distinct CDR3 sequences, approximately 14% being singletons. The sequenced material came from blood, either unsorted or a sorted T cell fraction (not recorded which). The source of these receptors is a human donor who was either an allogeneic HSCT recipient or a stem cell or donor lymphocyte infusion donor (not recorded which). It is not recorded whose cells these are; they may come from a transplant donor.

The count of this clonotype is one. The chain uses TRBV3-1 and TRBJ2-5, with D perhaps being TRBD1 or TRBD2 (5 bases each). CDR1 LGHDT and CDR2 YNNKEL come from the germline V gene (reference sequence). This CDR3 is built from 14 residues. The ends were cut back, 0 bases at V and 3 bases at J, with 8 bases in the middle. The CDR3 DNA follows: TGTGCCAGCAGCCAAGAATTGGGGGAAGAGACCCAGTACTTC. Amino acids: CASSQELGEETQYF.

This chain connects TRBV6-1 to TRBJ2-7, with 8 bases matching TRBD2. In germline, CDR1 is MNHNS, CDR2 SASEGT. Unmatched junction bases numbered 7, after V lost 7 bases and J lost 5 bases. The length of the CDR3 is 13 residues. The CDR3 loop is CASTQAGVHEQYF. The CDR3 DNA follows: TGTGCCAGCACCCAAGCGGGAGTACACGAGCAGTACTTC.

This clonotype has at least ten counts. V and J are TRBV6-2 or TRBV6-3 and TRBJ1-3; D unresolved. Germline V gives CDR1 MNHEY, CDR2 SVGEGT. The CDR3 consists of 18 residues. V shed 0 bases and J shed 0 bases, with 15 bases lying between them. The CDR3 nucleotides read TGTGCCAGCAGTTACTCGTCCCAAACATGGAGCTCTGGAAACACCATATATTTT. It specifies CASSYSSQTWSSGNTIYF.

This chain joins TRBV6-1 and TRBJ2-7; tentative D call: TRBD1 (6 bases). Germline CDR1 is MNHNS and CDR2 is SASEGT. V was trimmed by 5 bases and J by 2 bases, leaving 16 bases between them. This CDR3 comprises 15 residues. In DNA form, the CDR3 reads TGTGCCAGCAGTACAACATGGGGGCCCCCCTACGAGCAGTACTTC. It specifies CASSTTWGPPYEQYF.

The chain employs TRBV7-3 and TRBJ2-7; tentative D call: TRBD2 (5 bases). Trimming left V 5 bases short and J 2 bases short, with 13 bases between. The germline V gene has CDR1 SGHTA and CDR2 FQGTGA. The CDR3 contains 14 residues. CDR3 sequence reads: CASSRDNHAYEQYF. The CDR3, as DNA: TGTGCCAGCAGCCGGGATAACCATGCCTACGAGCAGTACTTC.

The rearrangement links TRBV9 to TRBJ2-1, with 7 positions matching TRBD1. V gave up 4 bases and J gave up 6 bases; unmatched junction bases: 7. CDR1 and CDR2 from the germline V gene are SGDLS and YYNGEE. The CDR3 runs to 14 residues. The CDR3 sequence is CASSPGQYLNEQFF. The DNA of the CDR3 is TGTGCCAGCAGCCCGGGACAGTATCTCAATGAGCAGTTCTTC.

The rearrangement joins TRBV5-6 to TRBJ1-6; no clear D gene. The V end was cut by 1 base, the J end by 7 bases, with 18 bases between. Per germline, CDR1 SGHDT and CDR2 YYEEEE. This CDR3 region has 17 residues. In DNA form, the CDR3 reads TGTGCCAGCAGCTTGAGGCCCTCCGGCCTGCAAAATTCACCCCTCCACTTT. Translating gives CASSLRPSGLQNSPLHF.

The table lists this clonotype with many counts. The chain combines TRBV27 with TRBJ2-7, with D perhaps being TRBD1 or TRBD2 (6 bases each). Trimming stripped 9 bases from V and 5 bases from J, with 20 bases between. In germline, CDR1 is MNHEY, CDR2 SMNVEV (reference sequence). CDR3 size: 14 residues. The CDR3 sequence: CASIGGRGPHEQYF. The CDR3 coding sequence is TGTGCCAGTATTGGGGGGCGAGGACCTCACGAGCAGTACTTC.

This clonotype was seen a few times. As DNA, the CDR3 is TGTGCCAGCAGCTTTCGGGGATTCTCTGGAAACACCATATATTTT. It specifies CASSFRGFSGNTIYF. The chain combines TRBV5-6 with TRBJ1-3, with D hard to call. Germline V gene data show CDR1 as SGHDT and CDR2 as YYEEEE. V dropped 2 bases and J dropped 0 bases, with 9 bases sitting between them. This CDR3 is built from 15 residues.

This clonotype was recorded at least ten times. The genes are TRBV21-1 and TRBJ2-7; the table's TRBD2 call for D was not verified on the DNA. TRBV21-1 is shown as a pseudogene. The CDR3 totals 18 residues. CDR3 residues: CASSKETRTTRWTYEQYF. CDR3 DNA: TGTGCCAGCAGCAAAGAAACCCGCACTACTAGGTGGACTTACGAGCAGTACTTC.

The chain uses TRBV24-1 and TRBJ2-3, with 12 bases matching TRBD2. Germline CDR1 and CDR2: KGHDR and SFDVKD. CDR3 length: 18 amino acids. V shed 3 bases and J 2 bases; nucleotides not matched to a gene: 8. CDR3 in amino acids: CATSDPRLAGEHTDTQYF. Written as DNA, the CDR3 is TGTGCCACCAGTGATCCCCGACTAGCGGGAGAGCACACAGATACGCAGTATTTT.

The chain combines TRBV27 with TRBJ2-6, with D possibly being TRBD1 (5 bases). Germline V CDR1 and CDR2: MNHEY, SMNVEV (reference sequence). The ends were cut back, 0 bases at V and 0 bases at J, with 9 bases in the middle. The CDR3 runs 17 residues. For the CDR3, the DNA is TGTGCCAGCAGTTTATCGGACATTCCCTCTGGGGCCAACGTCCTGACTTTC. Protein sequence: CASSLSDIPSGANVLTF.

Only a few counts were recorded for this clonotype. The V call is TRBV30, the J call TRBJ1-6, with D possibly being TRBD1 (6 bases). The V and J ends lost 4 bases and 7 bases respectively, with 8 bases between them. Germline CDR1 and CDR2: GTSNPN and SVGIG (reference sequence). This CDR3 has 12 residues. The CDR3 nucleotides are TGTGCCTGGAAAACAGGGAATTCACCCCTCCACTTT. This encodes CAWKTGNSPLHF.

In its sample, this clonotype was seen many times. The rearrangement joins TRBV4-3 to TRBJ2-1; possible D gene TRBD1, 5 bases. Germline V gene lookup returns CDR1 LGHNA and CDR2 YSLEER. Deletions cut 0 bases from V and 8 bases from J, with 17 bases between. There are 16 residues in the CDR3. The CDR3 bases are TGCGCCAGCAGCCAAGATGCGGCAGGGAAGACATATGAGCAGTTCTTC. Protein product: CASSQDAAGKTYEQFF.

This clonotype was counted at least ten times. The chain links TRBV7-2 to TRBJ1-5; maybe TRBD1 (5 bases). Germline CDR1 reads SGHTA; CDR2 reads FQGNSA. The CDR3 sequence is 15 residues long. Trimming took 1 base from V and 2 from J, leaving 9 bases between them. The DNA for the CDR3 is TGTGCCAGCAGCTTAGTTGGGGCCGGCAATCAGCCCCAGCATTTT. Its translation: CASSLVGAGNQPQHF. Combining the CDR3 with reference TRBV7-2 and TRBJ1-5 gives the whole variable domain GAGVSQSPSNKVTEKGKDVELRCDPISGHTALYWYRQSLGQGLEFLIYFQGNSAPDKSGLPSDRFSAERTGGSVSTLTIQRTQQEDSAVYLCASSLVGAGNQPQHFGDGTRLSIL.

This clonotype turned up a few times. The rearrangement joins TRBV7-9 to TRBJ1-2; 8 bases match TRBD1. The germline gives CDR1 SEHNR, CDR2 FQNEAQ (reference sequence). V lost 5 bases to trimming and J lost 0 bases; unmatched junction nucleotides: 5. The CDR3 sequence is 15 residues long. The CDR3 region has the DNA TGTGCCAGCAGCAATACGGACAGGGCTAACTATGGCTACACCTTC. Its protein is CASSNTDRANYGYTF.

This clonotype came up a few times. The genes are TRBV2 and TRBJ1-2, with 7 nucleotides matching TRBD1. The CDR3 is made up of 15 amino acids. Trimming took 3 bases from V and 4 from J; bases not matched to a gene: 8. The germline CDR1 and CDR2 sequences are SNHLY and FYNNEI. Here the CDR3 reads CASSDGGQLVYGYTF. The CDR3 DNA reads TGTGCCAGCAGTGACGGGGGACAGCTTGTCTATGGCTACACCTTC.

This clonotype appeared many times. V gene TRBV18 combines with J gene TRBJ2-2; D not resolved. The CDR3 has 17 residues. The germline V gene has CDR1 KGHSH and CDR2 LQKENI. The V end was cut by 3 bases, the J end by 4 bases, with 18 bases between. CDR3 in amino acids: CASSPAPGRRATGELFF. CDR3 DNA sequence: TGTGCCAGCTCACCGGCGCCTGGACGGAGAGCCACCGGGGAGCTGTTTTTT.

This clonotype turned up a few times. The chain is built from TRBV20-1 and TRBJ2-5; a weak D match, TRBD1 (6 bases). Germline CDR1 DFQATT, CDR2 SNEGSKA (reference sequence). The CDR3 is 13 amino acids. V lost 8 bases, J lost 4 bases, and 17 bases lay in between. The CDR3 DNA sequence: TGCAGTCCGCTGGGACAAGGGGGAGAGACCCAGTACTTC. Encoded protein: CSPLGQGGETQYF.

The chain combines TRBV5-1 with TRBJ1-1; tentatively, D is TRBD1 (5 bases). Germline lookup yields CDR1 SGHRS and CDR2 YFSETQ. The germline V and J ends were trimmed by 1 base and 2 bases, with 12 bases remaining between them. The length of the CDR3 is 15 residues. The chain's CDR3 is CASSLNAGPNTEAFF. As DNA, the CDR3 is TGCGCCAGCAGCTTGAATGCAGGGCCCAACACTGAAGCTTTCTTT.

The chain uses TRBV2 and TRBJ2-1; D remains unclear. Germline assignment: CDR1 SNHLY and CDR2 FYNNEI. CDR3 length: 17 amino acids. Trimming removed 4 bases at V and 4 bases at J, with 20 bases between. CDR3 amino acids: CASSVMPTSHSYNEQFF. In DNA, the CDR3 is TGTGCCAGCAGTGTGATGCCGACTTCCCACTCATACAATGAGCAGTTCTTC.

This clonotype was counted at least ten times. This chain links TRBV11-3 with TRBJ2-1, with D perhaps matching TRBD1 (5 bases). Trimming took off 1 base at V and 6 bases at J, with 16 bases between the two ends. The CDR3 is made up of 16 amino acids. CDR1 and CDR2 from the germline V gene are SGHNT and YENEEA. This CDR3 reads CASSLVGQGNSNEQFF. CDR3 in DNA: TGTGCCAGCAGCTTAGTCGGGCAGGGAAACTCCAATGAGCAGTTCTTC.

This clonotype appeared many times. The chain joins TRBV20-1 to TRBJ1-2, with 8 bases identical to TRBD1. Germline CDR1 DFQATT, CDR2 SNEGSKA (reference sequence). The CDR3 has 13 residues. V was pared by 5 bases and J by 7 bases, with 9 bases of the junction left unmatched. This CDR3 reads CSAPPDRVTGYTF. CDR3 coding DNA: TGCAGTGCTCCGCCGGACAGGGTTACTGGCTACACCTTC.